What follows are 14 T cell receptor beta chains derived from one specimen sequenced in a study of blood T cell repertoires in COVID-19. The table came from immunoSEQ multiplex PCR; TCRdb's copy has only in-frame clones and leaves some out. Of 140,000 or so clones in the sample, roughly three quarters were seen once. Sequencing was done on a sample of peripheral blood. The receptor source for this set is a woman aged 60-70 years with acute or convalescent COVID-19.

This clone has a single count. V usage is TRBV4-2 and J usage is TRBJ2-5, with D perhaps TRBD2 (5 bases). This CDR3 is 17 amino acids long. V was trimmed by 0 bases and J by 2 bases, leaving 16 bases between them. Germline CDR1 reads LGHNA; CDR2 reads YNFKEQ. For the CDR3, the DNA is TGTGCCAGCAGCCAAGAGTCTAGAGCGGTTAGACAAGAGACCCAGTACTTC. Translated, it gives CASSQESRAVRQETQYF.

The chain joins TRBV11-3 to TRBJ2-2, with 8 bases matching TRBD2. V gave up 1 base and J gave up 5 bases; unmatched junction bases: 3. Germline V gene data show CDR1 as SGHNT and CDR2 as YENEEA. The CDR3 covers 15 residues. CDR3 amino acids: CASSLAGGGTGELFF. In nucleotides, the CDR3 is TGTGCCAGCAGCTTAGCGGGAGGGGGAACCGGGGAGCTGTTTTTT.

This chain connects TRBV7-2 to TRBJ2-7; 11 nucleotides align to TRBD2. V lost 5 bases to trimming and J lost 6 bases; unmatched junction nucleotides: 9. The CDR3 is made up of 15 amino acids. Germline V gene lookup returns CDR1 SGHTA and CDR2 FQGNSA. CDR3 nucleotides: TGTGCCAGCAGCCCACTAACTAGCGGGAGTGGCGAGCAGTACTTC. Its translation is CASSPLTSGSGEQYF.

This clone was observed a few times. Germline is not matched at one junction end, which may reflect a read error. This sequence joins TRBV19 and TRBJ2-2; TRBD2 aligns across 9 bases. The V gene's germline CDR1 is LNHDA and CDR2 SQIVND (reference sequence). This CDR3 has 15 amino acids. CDR3 loop: CASRIAGVYTGELFF. In DNA form, the CDR3 reads TGTGCCAGTAGGATAGCGGGAGTTTACACCGGGGAGCTGTTTTTT.

This chain links TRBV19 with TRBJ1-4; 7 bases align to TRBD1. V was clipped by 8 bases and J by 7 bases; unmatched bases: 7. There are 13 residues in the CDR3. Germline CDR1 reads LNHDA; CDR2 reads SQIVND (reference sequence). CDR3: CASGNRGVEKLFF. The CDR3 DNA reads as TGTGCCAGTGGGAACAGGGGCGTTGAAAAACTGTTTTTT.

In this sample, this clone turned up once. The V and J genes are TRBV5-1 and TRBJ2-1, with D possibly matching TRBD2 (5 bases). V was cut by 1 base and J by 3 bases, with 11 bases left in between. The germline V gene encodes CDR1 SGHRS and CDR2 YFSETQ. There are 15 residues in the CDR3. The CDR3 DNA is TGCGCCAGCAGCTTGCCCCGGGATTTCTACAATGAGCAGTTCTTC. Translation: CASSLPRDFYNEQFF.

As regards this clone: A read error may produce the germline difference seen at one junction end. The V gene is TRBV7-9, the J gene TRBJ2-7, with TRBD1 as a possible D gene (8 bases). Germline loops: CDR1 SEHNR, CDR2 FQNEAQ (reference sequence). The CDR3 is 15 residues long. CDR3: CASSLADRAPYEQYF. The CDR3 DNA follows: TGTGCCAGCAGCCTAGCGGACAGGGCCCCCTACGAGCAGTACTTC.

This clone has a count of ten or more. The gene calls are TRBV27 and TRBJ2-7; possibly TRBD2 for D (7 bases). Trimming stripped 6 bases from V and 4 bases from J, with 16 bases between. This CDR3 has 14 amino acids. Germline CDR1 MNHEY, CDR2 SMNVEV (reference sequence). CDR3 coding DNA: TGTGCCAGCAGGGGAGGGGGGTATGTTTACGAGCAGTACTTC. It encodes CASRGGGYVYEQYF.

This chain joins TRBV5-1 and TRBJ1-2, with TRBD1 matching over 7 bases. The ends lost 0 bases at V and 3 bases at J; junction bases unmatched: 11. The CDR3 runs to 17 residues. Germline V gene lookup returns CDR1 SGHRS and CDR2 YFSETQ. CDR3 sequence (DNA): TGCGCCAGCAGCTTGGGAACGACAGGGCCCCAGGACTATGGCTACACCTTC. This codes for CASSLGTTGPQDYGYTF.

This chain connects TRBV24-1 to TRBJ2-2; TRBD2 is a possible D gene (5 bases). The CDR3 extends over 13 amino acids. The V gene lost 11 bases and the J gene lost 5 bases, with 14 bases spanning the gap. Germline CDR1 is KGHDR and CDR2 is SFDVKD. CDR3 coding DNA: TGTGCCATCAGATACCGGGGAACCGGGGAGCTGTTTTTT. As protein: CAIRYRGTGELFF.

The chain carries TRBV7-6 and TRBJ2-5, with D maybe TRBD1 (6 bases). From germline, CDR1 is SGHVS and CDR2 FNYEAQ. Trimming left V 5 bases short and J 3 bases short, with 10 bases between. CDR3 size: 13 residues. In nucleotides, the CDR3 is TGTGCCAGCAGCGCATCAGGGGAAGAGACCCAGTACTTC. Protein sequence: CASSASGEETQYF.

The rearrangement joins TRBV30 to TRBJ1-1, with no clear D. The CDR3 is 11 amino acids. V gave up 2 bases and J gave up 5 bases, with 6 bases separating them. Germline loops: CDR1 GTSNPN, CDR2 SVGIG (reference sequence). The CDR3 bases are TGTGCCTGGAGTTCAGAAACTGAAGCTTTCTTT. Translated: CAWSSETEAFF.

This clone appeared a few times. The V call is TRBV3-1 (or the pseudogene TRBV3-2), the J call TRBJ2-7; TRBD1 matches 9 bases. The germline V gene encodes CDR1 LGHDT and CDR2 YNNKEL (reference sequence). The CDR3 totals 16 residues. V trimming: 1 base; J trimming: 9 bases; junction bases outside the gene matches: 13. This chain's CDR3 is CASSQAAGQGGSPQYF. Written as DNA, the CDR3 is TGTGCCAGCAGCCAAGCGGCGGGACAGGGTGGGTCGCCGCAGTACTTC.

V usage is TRBV4-2 and J usage is TRBJ1-1; 8 bases align to TRBD1. Germline trimming cut 7 bases from V and 5 bases from J; bases unmatched to any gene: 9. The CDR3 contains 14 residues. Germline V gives CDR1 LGHNA, CDR2 YNFKEQ. The CDR3 DNA follows: TGTGCCAGCAATACCAGGGGGCGGCGGACTGAAGCTTTCTTT. Amino acid sequence: CASNTRGRRTEAFF.